A selection of T cell receptor beta chains follows, all from one sample in a study of T cells in localized non-small cell lung cancer. Method: immunoSEQ multiplex PCR; TCRdb's copy keeps in-frame clones and lacks some. Of 75,000 to 80,000 clones in the sample, around 82% were seen once. The sequencing here drew on peripheral blood, taken before any cancer treatment. The origin of the receptors is a female donor over 55 with stage I lung adenocarcinoma. The CDR3 runs from the conserved cysteine through the conserved F or W. The D gene is left open where the match is weak. Size values are once, few and many counts, or a class for expanded clones, and some rows have none.

d_call,clone_size,j_call,v_call,cdr3_nt,cdr3_aa
.,.,TRBJ2-5,TRBV6-6,TGTGCCAGCAGCCCGGTGAGATCTGGAGGGGAGACCCAGTACTTC,CASSPVRSGGETQYF
.,.,TRBJ1-2,TRBV9,TGTGCCAGCAGCGCAGTCGACAGTCTCTATGGCTACACCTTC,CASSAVDSLYGYTF
TRBD2,.,TRBJ2-4,TRBV15,TGTGCCACCAGCAGGACTAGCGGGAGGGGGGCGGACATTCAGTACTTC,CATSRTSGRGADIQYF
TRBD2,.,TRBJ2-3,TRBV29-1,TGCAGCTTACGGGAGGACACAGATACGCAGTATTTT,CSLREDTDTQYF
.,once,TRBJ1-2,TRBV6-9,TGTGCCAGCAGTTCTTTGGGAGCCAACTATGGCTACACCTTC,CASSSLGANYGYTF
.,.,TRBJ2-6,TRBV28,TGTGCCAGCAGTCCACCAGGAGGGACTGGGGCCAACGTCCTGACTTTC,CASSPPGGTGANVLTF
.,many,TRBJ2-7,TRBV14,TGTGCCAGCAGCCAAGCTAACTCCTACGAGCAGTACTTC,CASSQANSYEQYF
TRBD1,.,TRBJ1-5,TRBV4-3,TGCGCCAGCAGCCAAGCCCGCTCGACAGGGACCCAGCCCCAGCATTTT,CASSQARSTGTQPQHF
.,.,TRBJ2-1,TRBV7-2,TGTGCCAGCAGCTTAATACTAGCCTACAATGAGCAGTTCTTC,CASSLILAYNEQFF
TRBD2,.,TRBJ2-3,TRBV19,TGTGCCAGTAGCGGAAGGACTAGCGGGAGCGCAGATACGCAGTATTTT,CASSGRTSGSADTQYF
.,few,TRBJ2-3,TRBV19,TGTGCCAGTAGTGCTGGGGCCCGCACAGATACGCAGTATTTT,CASSAGARTDTQYF
TRBD1,.,TRBJ1-2,TRBV28,TGTGCCAGCAGTTCGCTGGAAAGGACAGGGGTCTATGGCTACACCTTC,CASSSLERTGVYGYTF
.,.,TRBJ1-1,TRBV30,TGTGCCTGGAGTGTGAGAGGGACCATCTCAGTTAGCTCTGAAGCTTTCTTT,CAWSVRGTISVSSEAFF
.,.,TRBJ2-7,TRBV9,TGTGCCAGCAGCCCAGGGCACAGGGGAGGCTCCTACGAGCAGTACTTC,CASSPGHRGGSYEQYF
.,.,TRBJ2-7,TRBV28,TGTGCCAGCAGTTTACAAGTTGCATACGAGCAGTACTTC,CASSLQVAYEQYF
.,.,TRBJ2-7,TRBV15,TGTGCCACCAGCAGAGAAAGTAGGGATTACGAGCAGTACTTC,CATSRESRDYEQYF
.,.,TRBJ2-6,TRBV27,TGTGCCAGCAGCCTCACTGGCTCTGGGGCCAACGTCCTGACTTTC,CASSLTGSGANVLTF
.,.,TRBJ1-1,TRBV7-2,TGTGCCAGCAGCTTAGGGGGAATGTGGAACACTGAAGCTTTCTTT,CASSLGGMWNTEAFF
TRBD1,.,TRBJ2-7,TRBV6-1,TGTGCCAGCAGTGAATGGGGGACAGCCTACGAGCAGTACTTC,CASSEWGTAYEQYF
TRBD1,.,TRBJ2-1,TRBV7-2,TGTGCCAGCAGCTTGGTGACCGGGACAGGGGGATCAAATGAGCAGTTCTTC,CASSLVTGTGGSNEQFF
.,few,TRBJ2-7,TRBV11-3,TGTGCCAGCAGCTTAGATTCTACCGGATTTTACGAGCAGTACTTC,CASSLDSTGFYEQYF
.,.,TRBJ2-7,TRBV5-4,TGTGCCAGCAGCTTGGCTGGGGGTACCTACGAGCAGTACTTC,CASSLAGGTYEQYF
.,.,TRBJ2-2,TRBV5-6,TGTGCCAGCAGCTTGAGACTTATAACCGGGGAGCTGTTTTTT,CASSLRLITGELFF
.,.,TRBJ2-7,TRBV6-1,TGTGCCACTAAAAAGCCCGGGGGCATTTACGAGCAGTACTTC,CATKKPGGIYEQYF
TRBD1,.,TRBJ1-2,TRBV4-1,TGCGCCAGCAGCCAGGCTCCGGGGACAGGGCTTTTTGGCTACACCTTC,CASSQAPGTGLFGYTF
.,few,TRBJ1-1,TRBV30,TGTGCCTGGAGTCTGACAGTAAACACTGAAGCTTTCTTT,CAWSLTVNTEAFF
.,.,TRBJ1-5,TRBV6-4,TGTGCCAGCAGTCCCTTTGTGGGACTTGGTCAGCCCCAGCATTTT,CASSPFVGLGQPQHF
.,.,TRBJ2-3,TRBV27,TGTGCCAGCGGGTGGGGCACAGATACGCAGTATTTT,CASGWGTDTQYF
.,.,TRBJ1-4,TRBV9,TGTGCCAGCAGCGGCTCCGCAAAGGGTGAAAAACTGTTTTTT,CASSGSAKGEKLFF
.,.,TRBJ1-3,TRBV5-5,TGTGCCAGCACCGATGGGGTGTCGGGAAACACCATATATTTT,CASTDGVSGNTIYF
.,.,TRBJ1-5,TRBV4-1,TGCGCCAGCAGCCAAGAAGGTCGTCAGCCCCAGCATTTT,CASSQEGRQPQHF
TRBD1,once,TRBJ2-2,TRBV2,TGTGCCAGCAGTCGGGACAGAGCCATAAACACCGGGGAGCTGTTTTTT,CASSRDRAINTGELFF
.,few,TRBJ1-4,TRBV30,TGTGCCTGGAGTGGTAGCCGGTCTCTGTTTTTT,CAWSGSRSLFF
.,few,TRBJ1-5,TRBV19,TGTGCCAGTAGTATTGCGGTTTATAGCAATCAGCCCCAGCATTTT,CASSIAVYSNQPQHF
.,.,TRBJ1-1,TRBV2,TGTGCCAGCAGGGGTTCAGAAACCACTGAAGCTTTCTTT,CASRGSETTEAFF
.,once,TRBJ1-5,TRBV6-1,TGTGCCAGCAGTGAACGGGGGTTTTATCAGCCCCAGCATTTT,CASSERGFYQPQHF
TRBD1,.,TRBJ2-2,TRBV28,TGTGCCAGCCGAACTTGGACAGGGGGCGACACCGGGGAGCTGTTTTTT,CASRTWTGGDTGELFF
TRBD2,.,TRBJ2-1,TRBV28,TGTGCCAGCAGTCTTCTAGCGGGAGGGTACAATGAGCAGTTCTTC,CASSLLAGGYNEQFF
.,.,TRBJ2-2,TRBV29-1,TGCAGCGCCCGCCCCGGGGGAGGAGGAACCGGGGAGCTGTTTTTT,CSARPGGGGTGELFF
.,.,TRBJ1-5,TRBV6-5,TGTGCCAGCAGTACTACACAGACTCAGCCCCAGCATTTT,CASSTTQTQPQHF
.,.,TRBJ2-2,TRBV5-4,TGTGCCAGCAGCTTAGCCGGCAGGGAGCTGTTTTTT,CASSLAGRELFF
.,once,TRBJ2-1,TRBV5-4,TGTGCCAGCAGCTTGGGATCTATCTCCTACAATGAGCAGTTCTTC,CASSLGSISYNEQFF
.,few,TRBJ1-6,TRBV18,TGTGCCAGCTCACCACAGGGAGTGGGTAATTCACCCCTCCACTTT,CASSPQGVGNSPLHF
.,.,TRBJ1-1,TRBV6-4,TGTGCCAGCAGTGACCCTCGGGGGCCGATGAACACTGAAGCTTTCTTT,CASSDPRGPMNTEAFF
TRBD2,.,TRBJ2-1,TRBV6-5,TGTGCCAGCAGTTACAGTACTAGCGGGAGTCGGAATGAGCAGTTCTTC,CASSYSTSGSRNEQFF
.,.,TRBJ1-4,TRBV5-4,TGTGCCAGCAGCTTGGAAGGCCAGGGTCGGAAGTTTTTT,CASSLEGQGRKFF
.,.,TRBJ1-5,TRBV30,TGTGCCTGGGGTCGCAGCAATCAGCCCCAGCATTTT,CAWGRSNQPQHF
TRBD2,.,TRBJ2-3,TRBV4-2,TGTGCCAGCAGCCAGCAGAGGAGCGGGGGCACAGATACGCAGTATTTT,CASSQQRSGGTDTQYF
.,.,TRBJ1-6,TRBV5-4,TGTGCCAGCACCTGGGGGGAGCGAAGCTCCTATAATTCACCCCTCCACTTT,CASTWGERSSYNSPLHF
.,once,TRBJ1-1,TRBV7-3,TGTGCCAGCAGCCGCGGTAGGGCAAACACTGAAGCTTTCTTT,CASSRGRANTEAFF
.,.,TRBJ1-2,TRBV18,TGTGCCAGCTCCTTATCGGACGAATACTATGGCTACACCTTC,CASSLSDEYYGYTF
.,.,TRBJ2-5,TRBV6-1,TGTGCCAGCAGTGAAGCCTGGGGTTTGGGACAAGAGACCCAGTACTTC,CASSEAWGLGQETQYF
.,medium-sized,TRBJ2-2,TRBV7-9,TGTGCCAGCAGCTTAGCTGGGACCGGGGAGCTGTTTTTT,CASSLAGTGELFF
TRBD2,.,TRBJ2-1,TRBV5-1,TGCGCCAGCAGTCGTCTAGCGGGAGGGCATGAGCAGTTCTTC,CASSRLAGGHEQFF
TRBD1,.,TRBJ1-4,TRBV5-8,TGTGCCAGCAGCTTAGGACAGGGAGTCCGGGAAAAACTGTTTTTT,CASSLGQGVREKLFF